This T cell receptor (beta chain) was sequenced during a study of blood T cell repertoires in COVID-19. Study information: The United States, Italy and Spain were the sources of the acute and convalescent COVID-19 samples.

Germline-derived CDR1 and CDR2 are SGHTA and FQGNSA. Trimming left V 1 base short and J 8 bases short, with 14 bases between. The CDR3 totals 14 residues. Sequencing was performed with immunoSEQ multiplex PCR; in TCRdb, only in-frame clones are kept and a portion is missing. The sample records 310,000 or so clones, about nine tenths being singletons. The clonotype originates from a woman between 45 and 65 years old who had recovered from COVID-19. Sequencing was performed on peripheral blood. The chain recombines TRBV7-2 with TRBJ1-2; TRBD1 might be the D (6 bases). The CDR3 here is CASSLVERGQGYTF. As DNA, the CDR3 is TGTGCCAGCAGCTTAGTCGAAAGGGGACAAGGCTACACCTTC.